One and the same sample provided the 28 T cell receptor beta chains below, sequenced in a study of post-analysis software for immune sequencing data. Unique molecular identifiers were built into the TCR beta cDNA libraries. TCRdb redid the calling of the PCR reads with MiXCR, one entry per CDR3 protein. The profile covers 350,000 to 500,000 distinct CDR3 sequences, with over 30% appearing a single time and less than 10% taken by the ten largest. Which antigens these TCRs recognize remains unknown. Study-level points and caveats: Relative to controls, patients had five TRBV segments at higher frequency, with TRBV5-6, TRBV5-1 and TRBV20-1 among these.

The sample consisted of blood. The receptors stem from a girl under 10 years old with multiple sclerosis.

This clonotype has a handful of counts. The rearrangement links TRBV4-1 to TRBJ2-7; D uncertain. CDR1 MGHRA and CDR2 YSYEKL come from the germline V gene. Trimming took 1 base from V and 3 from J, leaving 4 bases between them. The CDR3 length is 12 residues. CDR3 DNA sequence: TGCGCCAGCAGCCAAGGGATCTACGAGCAGTACTTC. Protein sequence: CASSQGIYEQYF.

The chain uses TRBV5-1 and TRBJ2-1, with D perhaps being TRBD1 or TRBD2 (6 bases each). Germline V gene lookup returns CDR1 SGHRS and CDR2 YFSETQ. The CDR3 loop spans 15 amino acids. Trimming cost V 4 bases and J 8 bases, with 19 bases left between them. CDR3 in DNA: TGCGCCAGCAGCCCTTTAAGGGGGGATATAGATGAGCAGTTCTTC. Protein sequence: CASSPLRGDIDEQFF.

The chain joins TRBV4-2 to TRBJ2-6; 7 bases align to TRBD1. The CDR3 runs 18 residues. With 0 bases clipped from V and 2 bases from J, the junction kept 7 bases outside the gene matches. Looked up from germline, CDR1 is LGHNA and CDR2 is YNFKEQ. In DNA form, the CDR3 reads TGTGCCAGCAGCCAAGATCCGCAGGGGGTCGCTGGGGCCAACGTCCTGACTTTC. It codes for CASSQDPQGVAGANVLTF.

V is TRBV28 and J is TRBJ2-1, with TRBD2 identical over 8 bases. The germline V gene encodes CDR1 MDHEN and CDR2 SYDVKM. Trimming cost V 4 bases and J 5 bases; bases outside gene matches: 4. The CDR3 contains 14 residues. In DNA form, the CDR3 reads TGTGCCAGCAGTTGGGAGCGGGGGAACAATGAGCAGTTCTTC. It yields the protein CASSWERGNNEQFF. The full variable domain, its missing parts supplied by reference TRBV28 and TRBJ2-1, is DVKVTQSSRYLVKRTGEKVFLECVQDMDHENMFWYRQDPGLGLRLIYFSYDVKMKEKGDIPEGYSVSREKKERFSLILESASTNQTSMYLCASSWERGNNEQFFGPGTRLTVL.

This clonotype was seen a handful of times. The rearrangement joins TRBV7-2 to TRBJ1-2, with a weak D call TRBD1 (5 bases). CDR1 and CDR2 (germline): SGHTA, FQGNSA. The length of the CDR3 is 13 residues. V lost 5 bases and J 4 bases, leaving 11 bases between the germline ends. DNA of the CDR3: TGTGCCAGCAGCACTACCCAGGGCTATGGCTACACCTTC. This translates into CASSTTQGYGYTF.

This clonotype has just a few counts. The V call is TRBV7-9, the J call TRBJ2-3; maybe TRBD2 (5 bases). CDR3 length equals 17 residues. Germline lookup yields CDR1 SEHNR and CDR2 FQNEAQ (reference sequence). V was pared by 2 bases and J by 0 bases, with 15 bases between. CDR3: CASSLNLLEASTDTQYF. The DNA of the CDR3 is TGTGCCAGCAGCTTAAATCTTCTGGAGGCTAGCACAGATACGCAGTATTTT.

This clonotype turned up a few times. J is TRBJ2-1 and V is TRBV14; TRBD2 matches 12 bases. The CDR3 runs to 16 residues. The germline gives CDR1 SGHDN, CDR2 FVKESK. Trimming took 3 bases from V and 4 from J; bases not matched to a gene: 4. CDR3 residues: CASSHPTSGRYNEQFF. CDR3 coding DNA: TGTGCCAGCAGCCACCCAACTAGCGGGAGGTACAATGAGCAGTTCTTC.

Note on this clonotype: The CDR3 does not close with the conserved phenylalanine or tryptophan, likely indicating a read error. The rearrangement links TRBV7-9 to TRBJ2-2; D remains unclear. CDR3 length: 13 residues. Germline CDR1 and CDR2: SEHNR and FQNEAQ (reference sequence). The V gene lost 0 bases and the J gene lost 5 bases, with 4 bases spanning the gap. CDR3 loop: CASSLAVTGELFC. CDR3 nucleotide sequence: TGTGCCAGCAGCTTAGCGGTGACCGGGGAGCTGTTTTGT.

The CDR3 DNA sequence: TGTGCCACCAGCCCAGAACCCGGGGGCCGGTATAATTCACCCCTCCACTTT. Protein: CATSPEPGGRYNSPLHF. This chain connects TRBV15 to TRBJ1-6; D is perhaps TRBD1 (6 bases). The CDR3 has 17 amino acids. V lost 5 bases and J 4 bases, leaving 18 bases between the germline ends. Per the germline V gene, CDR1 is LNHNV and CDR2 is YYDKDF (reference sequence).

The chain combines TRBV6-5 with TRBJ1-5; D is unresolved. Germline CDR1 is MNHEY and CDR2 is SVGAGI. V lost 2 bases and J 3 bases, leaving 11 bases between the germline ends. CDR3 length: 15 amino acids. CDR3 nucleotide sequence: TGTGCCAGCAGTTACAGCCAGGAGGTCAATCAGCCCCAGCATTTT. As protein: CASSYSQEVNQPQHF.

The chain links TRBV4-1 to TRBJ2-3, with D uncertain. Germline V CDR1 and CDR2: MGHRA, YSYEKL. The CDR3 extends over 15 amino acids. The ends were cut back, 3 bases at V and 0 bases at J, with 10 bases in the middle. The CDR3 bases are TGCGCCAGCAGCCAGGACCGTAGGAGCACAGATACGCAGTATTTT. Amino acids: CASSQDRRSTDTQYF.

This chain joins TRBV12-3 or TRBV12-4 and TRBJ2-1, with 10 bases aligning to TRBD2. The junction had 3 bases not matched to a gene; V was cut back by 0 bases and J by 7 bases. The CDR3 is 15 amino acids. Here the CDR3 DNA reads TGTGCCAGCAGTTTAGCTAGCGGGAGGATGAATGAGCAGTTCTTC. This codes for CASSLASGRMNEQFF.

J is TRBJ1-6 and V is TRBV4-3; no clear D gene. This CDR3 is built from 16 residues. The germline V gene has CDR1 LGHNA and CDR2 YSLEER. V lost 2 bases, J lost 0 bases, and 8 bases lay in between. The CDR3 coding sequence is TGCGCCAGCAGCCAACAACCGAGCTCCTATAATTCACCCCTCCACTTT. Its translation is CASSQQPSSYNSPLHF.

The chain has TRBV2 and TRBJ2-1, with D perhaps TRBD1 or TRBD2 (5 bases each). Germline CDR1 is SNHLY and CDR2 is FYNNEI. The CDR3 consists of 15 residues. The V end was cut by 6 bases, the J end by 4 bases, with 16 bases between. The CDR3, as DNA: TGTGCCAGCAGGGTAGGCCAGGGAGAATACAATGAGCAGTTCTTC. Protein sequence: CASRVGQGEYNEQFF.

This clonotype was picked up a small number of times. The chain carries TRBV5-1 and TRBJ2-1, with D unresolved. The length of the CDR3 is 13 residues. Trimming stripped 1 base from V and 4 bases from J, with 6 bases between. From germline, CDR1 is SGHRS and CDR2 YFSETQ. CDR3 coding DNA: TGCGCCAGCAGCTTGAGCGCGTACAATGAGCAGTTCTTC. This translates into CASSLSAYNEQFF.

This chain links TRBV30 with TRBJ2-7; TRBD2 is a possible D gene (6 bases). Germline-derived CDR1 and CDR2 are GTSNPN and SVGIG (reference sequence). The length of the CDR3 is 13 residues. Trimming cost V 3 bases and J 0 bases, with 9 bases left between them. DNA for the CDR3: TGTGCCTGGAGCGGGGGATTCTCCTACGAGCAGTACTTC. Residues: CAWSGGFSYEQYF.

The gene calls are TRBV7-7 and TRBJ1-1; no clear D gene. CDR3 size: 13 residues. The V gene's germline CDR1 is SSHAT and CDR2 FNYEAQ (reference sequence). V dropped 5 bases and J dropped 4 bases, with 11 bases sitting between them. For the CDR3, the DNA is TGTGCCAGCAGCCAACCAGGCCCCACTGAAGCTTTCTTT. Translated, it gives CASSQPGPTEAFF.

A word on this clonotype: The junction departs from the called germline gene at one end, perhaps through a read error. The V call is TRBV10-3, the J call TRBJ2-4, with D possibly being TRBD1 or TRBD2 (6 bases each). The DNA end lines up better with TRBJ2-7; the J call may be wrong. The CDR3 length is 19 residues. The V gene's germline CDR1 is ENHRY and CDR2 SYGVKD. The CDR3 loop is CAISQSLGGTSGSDYEQYF. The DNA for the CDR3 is TGTGCCATCAGTCAGTCTCTAGGGGGGACCTCCGGTAGTGACTACGAGCAGTACTTC.

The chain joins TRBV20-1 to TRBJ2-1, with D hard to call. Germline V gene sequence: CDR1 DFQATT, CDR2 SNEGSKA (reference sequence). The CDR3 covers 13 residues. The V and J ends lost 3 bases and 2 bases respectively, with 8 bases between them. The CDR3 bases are TGCAGTGCTAGGGGTTCCGCCTACAATGAGCAGTTCTTC. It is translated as CSARGSAYNEQFF.

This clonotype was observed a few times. The CDR3 protein is CASSSTGANSYEQYF. The CDR3 nucleotides read TGTGCCAGCAGCTCGACAGGGGCAAACTCCTACGAGCAGTACTTC. The chain has TRBV7-9 and TRBJ2-7, with TRBD1 matching 8 bases. V gave up 4 bases and J gave up 0 bases; unmatched junction bases: 5. Germline CDR1 is SEHNR and CDR2 is FQNEAQ (reference sequence). This CDR3 is built from 15 residues.

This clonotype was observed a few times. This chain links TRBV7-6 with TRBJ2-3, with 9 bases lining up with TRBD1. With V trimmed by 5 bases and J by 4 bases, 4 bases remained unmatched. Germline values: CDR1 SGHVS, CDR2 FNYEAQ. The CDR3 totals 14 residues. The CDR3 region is CASSNTGGPDTQYF. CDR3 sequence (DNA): TGTGCCAGCAGCAATACAGGGGGCCCAGATACGCAGTATTTT.

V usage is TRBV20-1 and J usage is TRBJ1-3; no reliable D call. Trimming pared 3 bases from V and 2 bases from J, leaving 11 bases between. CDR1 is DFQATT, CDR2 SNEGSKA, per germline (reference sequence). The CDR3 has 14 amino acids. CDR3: CSASDAGAGNTIYF. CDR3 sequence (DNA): TGCAGTGCTAGTGACGCCGGCGCTGGAAACACCATATATTTT.

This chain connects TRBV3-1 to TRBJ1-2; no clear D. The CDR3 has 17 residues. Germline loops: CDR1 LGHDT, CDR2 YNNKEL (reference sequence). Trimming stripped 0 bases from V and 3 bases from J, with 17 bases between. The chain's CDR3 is CASSQDLGQAFHYGYTF. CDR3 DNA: TGTGCCAGCAGCCAAGATCTAGGGCAGGCTTTTCACTATGGCTACACCTTC.

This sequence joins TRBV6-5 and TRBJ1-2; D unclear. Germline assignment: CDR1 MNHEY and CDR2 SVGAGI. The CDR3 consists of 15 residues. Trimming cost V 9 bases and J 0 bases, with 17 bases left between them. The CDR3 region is CASPKERGANYGYTF. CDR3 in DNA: TGTGCCAGTCCTAAGGAACGTGGAGCTAACTATGGCTACACCTTC.

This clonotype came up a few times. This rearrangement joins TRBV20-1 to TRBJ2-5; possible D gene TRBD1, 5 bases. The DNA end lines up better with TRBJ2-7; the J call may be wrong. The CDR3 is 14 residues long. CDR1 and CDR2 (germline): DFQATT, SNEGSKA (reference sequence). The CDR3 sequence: CSGGKGASPYEQYF. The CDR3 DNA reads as TGCAGTGGGGGCAAAGGGGCTAGTCCGTACGAGCAGTACTTC.

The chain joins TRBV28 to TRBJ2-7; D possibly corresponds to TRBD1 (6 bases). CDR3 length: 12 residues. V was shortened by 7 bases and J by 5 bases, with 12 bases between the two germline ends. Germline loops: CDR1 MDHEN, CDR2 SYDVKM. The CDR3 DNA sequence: TGTGCCAGCACGGGCAGGGGCAACGAGCAGTACTTC. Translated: CASTGRGNEQYF. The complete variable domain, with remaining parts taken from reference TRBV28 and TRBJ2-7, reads DVKVTQSSRYLVKRTGEKVFLECVQDMDHENMFWYRQDPGLGLRLIYFSYDVKMKEKGDIPEGYSVSREKKERFSLILESASTNQTSMYLCASTGRGNEQYFGPGTRLTVT.

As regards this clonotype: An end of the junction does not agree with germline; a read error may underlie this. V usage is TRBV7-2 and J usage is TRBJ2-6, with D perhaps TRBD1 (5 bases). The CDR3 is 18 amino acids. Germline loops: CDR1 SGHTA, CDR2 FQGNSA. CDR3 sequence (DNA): TGTGCCAACAGCTTAGTCGGCCAGGGTATCTCTGGGGCCAACGTCCTGACTTTC. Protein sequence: CANSLVGQGISGANVLTF.

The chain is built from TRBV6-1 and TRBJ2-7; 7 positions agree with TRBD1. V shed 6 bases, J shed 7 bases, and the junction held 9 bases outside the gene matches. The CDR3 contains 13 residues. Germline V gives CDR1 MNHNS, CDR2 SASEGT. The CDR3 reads CASRLQGWGEQYF. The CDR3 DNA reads TGTGCCAGCAGGTTACAGGGGTGGGGGGAGCAGTACTTC.